This T cell receptor (beta chain) appears in the sequencing data of a study of blood T cell repertoires in COVID-19. At the level of the study: From the United States, Italy and Spain came samples of acute and convalescent COVID-19.

Original data processing: Estimation of nucleated cell counts was performed using reference gene primer amplification. Clones were sequenced by immunoSEQ multiplex PCR, and TCRdb holds only the in-frame ones, with some missing. The DNA gave D and trimming, while V, J and clone size come from that table. Among fewer than 30,000 clones listed, more than 80% were seen once. Sample: peripheral blood. This receptor was taken from a man in his fifties or sixties with acute or convalescent COVID-19.

The CDR3 spells CASSFFLGGVGQYF. The CDR3 bases are TGTGCCAGCAGCTTCTTCCTGGGGGGGGTCGGGCAGTATTTT. This chain uses TRBV5-6 with TRBJ2-3; 7 bases map to TRBD2. V lost 2 bases to trimming and J lost 11 bases; unmatched junction nucleotides: 11. The CDR3 contains 14 residues. From germline, CDR1 is SGHDT and CDR2 YYEEEE.